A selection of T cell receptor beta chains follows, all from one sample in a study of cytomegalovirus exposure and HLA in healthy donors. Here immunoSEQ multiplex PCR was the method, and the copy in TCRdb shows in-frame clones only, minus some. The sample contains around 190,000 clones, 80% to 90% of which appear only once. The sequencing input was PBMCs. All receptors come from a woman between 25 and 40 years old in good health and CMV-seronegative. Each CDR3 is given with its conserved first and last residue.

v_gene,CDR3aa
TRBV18,CASSVKGQINSPLHF
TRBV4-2,CASSHTTSRADTQYF
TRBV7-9,CASSLVLGRGRSGANVLTF
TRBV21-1,CAAGGPSYNEQFF
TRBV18,CASSPGSDSNQPQHF
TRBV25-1,CASSRTGTGDEQYF
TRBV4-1,CASSQVVQTNEKLFF
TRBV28,CASSPPGTVYGYTF
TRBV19,CASSFNRGDYGYTF
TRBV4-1,CASSQASSGSSTEAFF
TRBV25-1,CASSASWDRPYNEQFF
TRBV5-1,CASSPGPGGEQYF
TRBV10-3,CAISASGALSYEQYF
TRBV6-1,CASGTRSYYGYTF
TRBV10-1,CASSPMTANYGYTF
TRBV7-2,CASSLWRDVTTYEQYF
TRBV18,CASSPDPVSTALSYEQYF
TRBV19,CASSIASYNSPLHF
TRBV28,CATITGFYNSPLHF
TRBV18,CASSPPGRATGELFF
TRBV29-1,CSVEQGDEKLFF
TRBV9,CASSVGAGGPFNEQFF
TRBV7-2,CASSLDRNQPQHF
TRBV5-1,CASSVPLAGSTDTQYF
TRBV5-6,CASSFRTGYSGNTIYF
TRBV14,CASSPPGLLYNEQFF
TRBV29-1,CSVGRGFNYGYTF
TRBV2,CASRARTSVRETQYF
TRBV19,CASLAGASHTDTQYF
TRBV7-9,CASSLPVGQGSSTDTQYF
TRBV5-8,CASRNGRRGLGYTF
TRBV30,CAWSKRQGLYYGYTF
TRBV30,CAWSLSRNTEAFF
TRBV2,CASSRRTGGDNSPLHF
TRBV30,CAWSVQTGGGYTF
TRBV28,CASRPRPRADTQYF
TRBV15,CATSRGKPGLAGVWETQYF
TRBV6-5,CASRAGPENTIYF
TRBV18,CASSPDRANEQYF
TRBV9,CASSPMGGPNYGYTF
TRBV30,CAWSVSSGNTEAFF
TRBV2,CASSELRGLAGELFF
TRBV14,CASSHDGVETQYF
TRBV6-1,CASGQGGDEQYF
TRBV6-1,CASSERRQSNSPLHF
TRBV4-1,CASSQVDRLAKNIQYF
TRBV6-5,CASTGSSGNTIYF
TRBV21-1,CASSKRGLGETQYF